A single sample is the source of the 21 T cell receptor beta chains below, sequenced in a study of cytomegalovirus exposure and HLA in healthy donors. This PCR relied on a set of 60 Vbeta primers and 13 Jbeta primers. Sequencing used immunoSEQ multiplex PCR; TCRdb keeps in-frame clones, though not all of them. The sample lists fewer than 95,000 clones, roughly 79% seen once, with 0.57% in the top ten. Sequencing input: PBMCs. These receptors were obtained from a man aged 25 to 40 in good health and CMV-seronegative.

The chain links TRBV6-1 to TRBJ2-5; 7 nucleotides agree with TRBD2. The CDR3 length is 18 residues. With V trimmed by 1 base and J by 4 bases, 15 bases remained unmatched. Looked up from germline, CDR1 is MNHNS and CDR2 is SASEGT. CDR3 DNA: TGTGCCAGCAGTGAAGATAGAACTAGCGCGGCGAGGCCAGAGACCCAGTACTTC. Its protein is CASSEDRTSAARPETQYF.

There are a few counts of this clone. The V call is TRBV29-1, the J call TRBJ2-1, with 8 bases aligning to TRBD1. Trimming took 3 bases from V and 7 from J; bases not matched to a gene: 5. The CDR3 covers 13 residues. Germline V gene sequence: CDR1 SQVTM, CDR2 ANQGSEA. The DNA of the CDR3 is TGCAGCGTTGACACAGGGGGTGGAAATGAGCAGTTCTTC. Protein: CSVDTGGGNEQFF.

This clone was observed a single time. The rearrangement joins TRBV9 to TRBJ1-2; possibly TRBD1 for D (6 bases). CDR1 and CDR2 from the germline V gene are SGDLS and YYNGEE. Trimming removed 0 bases from V and 8 bases from J, with 14 bases in between. CDR3 length: 14 residues. In DNA form, the CDR3 reads TGTGCCAGCAGCGTAGTAGACAGGAATGGCGGCTACACCTTC. Its protein product is CASSVVDRNGGYTF.

The count of this clone is one. The V call is TRBV11-2, the J call TRBJ1-6; 10 nucleotides align to TRBD1. Germline lookup yields CDR1 SGHAT and CDR2 FQNNGV. This CDR3 comprises 17 residues. V lost 4 bases, J lost 3 bases, and 6 bases stayed unmatched. The CDR3 sequence: CASSSSDRGYYNSPLHF. CDR3 DNA: TGTGCCAGCAGCTCCTCGGACAGGGGGTACTATAATTCACCCCTCCACTTT.

CDR3: CASSLTTSSLHGYTF. In DNA, the CDR3 is TGTGCCAGCAGCTTAACAACTAGTTCGTTACATGGCTACACCTTC. This chain links TRBV7-9 with TRBJ1-2; D not certain. The CDR3 contains 15 residues. Germline CDR1 and CDR2: SEHNR and FQNEAQ (reference sequence). V was shortened by 2 bases and J by 6 bases, with 16 bases between the two germline ends.

The chain couples TRBV14 to TRBJ2-3; 7 bases map to TRBD1. Per the germline V gene, CDR1 is SGHDN and CDR2 is FVKESK. The CDR3 is 16 amino acids. With V trimmed by 0 bases and J by 6 bases, 9 bases remained unmatched. The CDR3 DNA is TGTGCCAGCAGCCAAGACGACAGGGTACGATGGGATACGCAGTATTTT. Protein product: CASSQDDRVRWDTQYF.

The chain has TRBV7-8 and TRBJ2-2; 10 positions agree with TRBD2. This CDR3 has 18 amino acids. Germline CDR1 reads SGHVS; CDR2 reads FQNEAQ. Trimming took 5 bases from V and 4 from J; bases not matched to a gene: 13. The CDR3 sequence: CASSPRELAGERTGELFF. The CDR3 bases are TGTGCCAGCAGCCCCCGGGAGCTAGCGGGAGAGCGCACCGGGGAGCTGTTTTTT.

This clone was found once. Sequence at one end of the junction differs from germline and may be a read error. The chain is built from TRBV7-9 and TRBJ1-6; a possible D gene is TRBD1 (5 bases). Per germline, CDR1 SEHNR and CDR2 FQNEAQ (reference sequence). This CDR3 has 12 amino acids. Written as DNA, the CDR3 is TGTTCCAGCAGCAATGACAGACCACCCCTCCACTTT. Translating it yields CSSSNDRPPLHF.

The J gene is TRBJ2-3, the V gene TRBV5-1; 11 positions agree with TRBD1. Per the germline V gene, CDR1 is SGHRS and CDR2 is YFSETQ. V trimming: 3 bases; J trimming: 5 bases; junction bases outside the gene matches: 2. The CDR3 covers 14 residues. As DNA, the CDR3 is TGCGCCAGCAGCTGGACAGGGGGCGTAGATACGCAGTATTTT. This translates into CASSWTGGVDTQYF.

The chain uses TRBV13 and TRBJ1-1; D is perhaps TRBD1 (5 bases). Germline V gene lookup returns CDR1 PRHDT and CDR2 FYEKMQ (reference sequence). The V end was cut by 1 base, the J end by 1 base, with 7 bases between. This CDR3 has 14 amino acids. The DNA for the CDR3 is TGTGCCAGCAGCTTAGTTGGGGCGAACACTGAAGCTTTCTTT. Protein sequence: CASSLVGANTEAFF.

In nucleotides, the CDR3 is TGTGCCAGCAGCTTCTCCCTAGCTAACAATGAGCAGTTCTTC. It yields the protein CASSFSLANNEQFF. The rearrangement links TRBV7-8 to TRBJ2-1; maybe TRBD2 (5 bases). CDR1 and CDR2 from the germline V gene are SGHVS and FQNEAQ. The CDR3 has 14 amino acids. V was cut by 3 bases and J by 5 bases, with 11 bases left in between.

Comments on this clone: Distinct nucleotide sequences in the sample also encode this CDR3. The rearrangement uses TRBV5-1 and TRBJ1-2; 11 positions agree with TRBD1. The CDR3 has 14 amino acids. Germline V CDR1 and CDR2: SGHRS, YFSETQ. Trimming removed 3 bases from V and 4 bases from J; junction bases left unmatched: 2. The CDR3 sequence is CASSWTGGGYGYTF. As DNA, the CDR3 is TGCGCCAGCAGCTGGACAGGGGGCGGCTATGGCTACACCTTC.

The CDR3 DNA follows: TGTGCCAGCAGCTTATATCCAGGGGGCTTTTACGAGCAGTACTTC. It specifies CASSLYPGGFYEQYF. The V call is TRBV7-8, the J call TRBJ2-7; 8 nucleotides line up with TRBD1. Germline CDR1 reads SGHVS; CDR2 reads FQNEAQ. The CDR3 is 15 amino acids. Unmatched junction bases numbered 7, after V lost 2 bases and J lost 4 bases.

The chain recombines TRBV6-7 with TRBJ1-5, with 8 nucleotides matching TRBD1. TRBV6-7 is known as an ORF, though its function is uncertain. The CDR3 has 15 amino acids. Losses at the gene ends were 5 bases for V and 3 bases for J; bases not matched to a gene: 6. The CDR3 DNA follows: TGTGCCAGCAGTGACCGACAGGGGTACAATCAGCCCCAGCATTTT. Translation: CASSDRQGYNQPQHF.

The chain links TRBV11-2 to TRBJ2-1; no clear D gene. CDR3 length: 14 residues. CDR1 is SGHAT and CDR2 is FQNNGV in the germline V gene. The V gene lost 4 bases and the J gene lost 5 bases, with 12 bases spanning the gap. The CDR3 region has the DNA TGTGCCAGCAGCTCATCGGTTATGGACAATGAGCAGTTCTTC. The encoded protein is CASSSSVMDNEQFF. The full variable domain, its missing parts supplied by reference TRBV11-2 and TRBJ2-1, is EAGVAQSPRYKIIEKRQSVAFWCNPISGHATLYWYQQILGQGPKLLIQFQNNGVVDDSQLPKDRFSAERLKGVDSTLKIQPAKLEDSAVYLCASSSSVMDNEQFFGPGTRLTVL.

This clone appeared once. The genes are TRBV5-4 and TRBJ1-2; D remains ambiguous. V lost 2 bases and J lost 2, with 16 bases in between. This CDR3 spans 16 amino acids. Germline CDR1 and CDR2: SGHNT and YYREEE (reference sequence). The CDR3 sequence is CASSFVSTTNNYGYTF. The CDR3 bases are TGTGCCAGCAGCTTCGTAAGTACGACAAACAACTATGGCTACACCTTC.

The gene calls are TRBV6-6 and TRBJ1-1; 8 bases line up with TRBD1. The germline CDR1 and CDR2 sequences are MNHNY and SVGAGI (reference sequence). The V and J ends lost 4 bases and 9 bases, in that order; junction bases with no gene match: 7. This CDR3 has 13 amino acids. As DNA, the CDR3 is TGTGCCAGCAGTTTAATAGGGACAGGCAAAGCTTTCTTT. Its translation is CASSLIGTGKAFF.

V is TRBV5-5 and J is TRBJ2-7; D is unresolved. The CDR3 is 13 residues long. CDR1 SGHKS and CDR2 YYEKEE come from the germline V gene (reference sequence). V lost 2 bases, J lost 3 bases, and 9 bases lay in between. The CDR3 bases are TGTGCCAGCAGCTTAGGCCCTAACTACGAGCAGTACGTC. Its translation: CASSLGPNYEQYV.

The rearrangement joins TRBV7-2 to TRBJ1-5; perhaps TRBD1 as D (6 bases). Germline CDR1 SGHTA, CDR2 FQGNSA. CDR3 length equals 13 residues. Trimming took off 5 bases at V and 4 bases at J, with 9 bases between the two ends. The CDR3 protein is CASSHGQNQPQHF. The CDR3 DNA sequence: TGTGCCAGCAGCCACGGACAGAATCAGCCCCAGCATTTT.

The chain recombines TRBV19 with TRBJ1-5; D is ambiguous. CDR3 size: 14 residues. Germline lookup yields CDR1 LNHDA and CDR2 SQIVND (reference sequence). V dropped 7 bases and J dropped 2 bases, with 12 bases sitting between them. The CDR3 is CASTGGYGNQPQHF. The CDR3 coding sequence is TGTGCCAGTACTGGCGGATACGGCAATCAGCCCCAGCATTTT.

This clone was observed a single time. This chain joins TRBV18 and TRBJ2-7, with 9 positions matching TRBD1. V shed 3 bases and J 2 bases; nucleotides not matched to a gene: 8. The CDR3 sequence is 16 residues long. Germline CDR1 reads KGHSH; CDR2 reads LQKENI. This CDR3 is CASSPPDRGDPYEQYV. In DNA form, the CDR3 reads TGTGCCAGCTCACCCCCGGACAGGGGAGATCCCTACGAGCAGTACGTC.